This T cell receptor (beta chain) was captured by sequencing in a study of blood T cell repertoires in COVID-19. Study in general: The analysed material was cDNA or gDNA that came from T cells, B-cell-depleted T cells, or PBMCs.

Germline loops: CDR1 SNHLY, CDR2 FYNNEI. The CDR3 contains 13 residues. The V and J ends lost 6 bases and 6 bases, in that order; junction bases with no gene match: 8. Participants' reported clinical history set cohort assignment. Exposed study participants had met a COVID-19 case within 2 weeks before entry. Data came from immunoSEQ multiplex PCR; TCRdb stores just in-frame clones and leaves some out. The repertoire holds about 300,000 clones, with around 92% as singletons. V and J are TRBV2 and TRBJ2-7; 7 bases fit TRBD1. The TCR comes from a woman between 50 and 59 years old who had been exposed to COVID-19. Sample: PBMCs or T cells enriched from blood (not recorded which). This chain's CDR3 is CASRDRPPIEQYF. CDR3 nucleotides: TGTGCCAGCAGGGACAGGCCACCTATCGAGCAGTACTTC.